Reported below is one T cell receptor (beta chain). Its matching antigen is unknown. The researchers produced TCR beta cDNA from approximately 460 ng total RNA with a constant-region primer. Libraries covering TCR beta were generated through three nested multiplex PCR rounds (using a slightly modified ARM-PCR). With TRBV1-TRBV30 forward primers and a C-beta reverse primer, the first two PCR rounds were run for roughly 10 cycles each. TCRdb re-derived calls from the multiplex PCR reads in MiXCR, one entry per CDR3 protein. The sample has 180,000 or so distinct CDR3 sequences; less than 65% are singletons. The source of the blood RNA was unsorted whole blood, and germline DNA was extracted as well. This sample is part of a study of tumor-infiltrating lymphocytes in primary liver carcinoma. About the research overall: Sample yields of productive TCRbeta reads, ranging from roughly 3.5 to 7.13 million, were similar across tissue types. Study-level results: Among the pair types, tumor region pairs showed more overlap than tumor-adjacent and tumor-blood pairs. The use of bulk unsorted samples meant that CD4+ and CD8+ repertoires were not compared. Top-250-clone fractions were significantly higher in tumors than in blood (p = 0.039).

The CDR3 is 15 amino acids. Germline V gives CDR1 LGHNA, CDR2 YNFKEQ. V shed 0 bases and J shed 0 bases, with 5 bases lying between them. Sequenced sample: peripheral blood. The TCR comes from a man between 35 and 55 years old with primary liver carcinoma and hepatitis B virus infection. The gene calls are TRBV4-2 and TRBJ2-2; D unresolved. This chain's CDR3 is CASSQDRANTGELFF. The CDR3 DNA follows: TGTGCCAGCAGCCAAGATAGAGCGAACACCGGGGAGCTGTTTTTT.